The clone carrying this T cell receptor (beta chain) was counted a single time. What it binds is unknown. In this CDR3 the conserved last residue, phenylalanine or tryptophan, is missing, so a read error is likely. This specimen comes from a study of tumor-infiltrating lymphocytes in primary liver carcinoma. Overall study context: Samples returned roughly 3.65 to 7.13 million productive TCRbeta reads each. Read depth did not differ significantly between tissue types. Findings and caveats of the study: Paired tumor-adjacent and tumor-blood samples overlapped less than tumor region pairs did.

Priming with a constant-region primer yielded TCR beta cDNA from around 540 ng total RNA. Employing slightly modified ARM-PCR, three nested multiplex PCR rounds were run, and these gave rise to the TCR beta libraries. Both of the initial two PCR rounds ran for approximately 11 cycles and employed TRBV1-TRBV30 forward primers alongside a C-beta reverse primer. One entry per CDR3 protein results from TCRdb running MiXCR on the multiplex PCR reads. The sample records 100,000 or so distinct CDR3 sequences, over 55% being singletons. The CDR3 contains 16 residues. In germline, CDR1 is SGHAT, CDR2 FQNNGV. The tissue used was unsorted bulk material of about 19-34 mg. RNA and DNA were co-extracted from it with the AllPrep DNA/RNA mini kit.

Input material: liver tumor tissue from sampling region 5. Subset specified: tumor region T5, tumor centre. The chain employs TRBV11-2 and TRBJ2-3; TRBD2 aligns across 7 bases. This receptor was taken from a woman aged 55 to 70 with primary liver carcinoma and hepatitis B virus infection. CDR3 residues: CVSSLVSSGITDTQYL. Here the CDR3 DNA reads TGTGTCAGCAGTTTAGTTTCTAGCGGAATCACAGATACGCAGTATTTA.